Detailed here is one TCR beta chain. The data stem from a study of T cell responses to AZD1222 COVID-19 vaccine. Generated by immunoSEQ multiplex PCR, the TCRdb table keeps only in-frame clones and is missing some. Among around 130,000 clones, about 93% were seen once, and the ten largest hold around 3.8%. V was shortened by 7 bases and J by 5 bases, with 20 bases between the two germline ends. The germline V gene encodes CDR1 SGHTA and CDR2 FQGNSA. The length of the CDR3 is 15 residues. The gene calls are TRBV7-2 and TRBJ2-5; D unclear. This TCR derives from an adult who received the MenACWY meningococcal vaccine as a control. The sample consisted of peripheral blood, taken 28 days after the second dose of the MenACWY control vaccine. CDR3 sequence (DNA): TGTGCCAGCACCCGTGCGCTAGTGAGTCGGGAGACCCAGTACTTC. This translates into CASTRALVSRETQYF.